Listed below are T cell receptor beta chains from one sample, sequenced in a study of prognosis after radiotherapy for stage I lung cancer. TCRdb used MiXCR to reprocess the multiplex PCR reads, holding one entry per CDR3 protein. The sample yields around 12,000 distinct CDR3 sequences, about 43% seen once. Sequenced here: PBMCs, sampled before or after stereotactic body radiation therapy (not recorded which). Source of these receptors: a donor aged 50 or older with non-small cell lung cancer. Both conserved end residues are part of each CDR3. D genes are given only for firm matches. Clone size appears in some rows only: once, few, many, or a class for an expanded clone.

v_gene	j_gene	abundance	d_gene	CDR3nt	CDR3aa
TRBV28	TRBJ1-3	medium-sized	NA	TGTGCCAGCAGTTTATCGTCCCCAGGGGTGGGGAGGAACACCATATATTTT	CASSLSSPGVGRNTIYF
TRBV6-1	TRBJ2-6	NA	NA	TGTGCCAGCAGTCACGGTCGGGGTGCTCTAGACTCTGGGGCCAACTTCCTGACTTTC	CASSHGRGALDSGANFLTF
TRBV18	TRBJ1-5	NA	NA	TGTGCCAGCTCGCTTGGGGCAGGGAGCAATCAGCCTCAGCATTTT	CASSLGAGSNQPQHF
TRBV4-3	TRBJ1-4	many	TRBD1	TGCGCCAGCAGCCAAGCGTGGACAGGGGAAAAACTGTTTTTT	CASSQAWTGEKLFF
TRBV7-2	TRBJ2-3	many	NA	TGTGCCAGCAGCTTAGATCCCTCCTCAGATACGCAGTATTTT	CASSLDPSSDTQYF
TRBV7-9	TRBJ2-7	many	NA	TGTGCCAGCAGCTTAGGTCGGAGCCTCGAGCAGTACTTC	CASSLGRSLEQYF
TRBV5-1	TRBJ2-5	many	NA	TGCGCCAGCAGCTTGGGGCAGGGAGTCCAAGAGACCCAGTACTTC	CASSLGQGVQETQYF
TRBV28	TRBJ1-1	NA	TRBD1	TGTGCCAGCCAGAAGGGGGCCTGCGAAGCTTTCTTT	CASQKGACEAFF
TRBV6-1	TRBJ2-2	medium-sized	TRBD1	TGTGCCACCGCACGCGATGTACTGCTAACCGGGACAGCGAACACCGGGGAGCTGTTTTTT	CATARDVLLTGTANTGELFF
TRBV7-2	TRBJ2-7	NA	NA	TGTGCCAGCAGCGAACGAGTATGGCAGTCCTACGAGCAGTACTTC	CASSERVWQSYEQYF
TRBV28	TRBJ1-4	NA	TRBD1	TGTGCCAGCAGTTCTCGGCCGGTACAGGGGGCGCGCGTGGAAAAACTGTTTTTT	CASSSRPVQGARVEKLFF
TRBV6-1	TRBJ2-1	NA	NA	TGTGCCAGCAGTAAAGCGGTAGGCTACAATGAGCAGTTCTTC	CASSKAVGYNEQFF
TRBV12-3/TRBV12-4	TRBJ2-1	NA	TRBD2	TGTGCCAGCAGGATGGCGGGAGATGGGGGCAATGAGCAGTTCTTC	CASRMAGDGGNEQFF
TRBV30	TRBJ2-1	NA	NA	TGTGCCTGGAGTCCCGGGAAAGGGGAAAATGAGCAGTTCTTC	CAWSPGKGENEQFF
TRBV2	TRBJ1-4	NA	TRBD1	TGTGCCAGCAGTGACCCGCAGACAGGGCCGTATAGTGAAAAACTGTTTTTT	CASSDPQTGPYSEKLFF
TRBV12-3/TRBV12-4	TRBJ1-3	NA	NA	TGTGCCAGCAGTTTGGGGGGCTCTGGAAACACCATATATTTT	CASSLGGSGNTIYF
TRBV6-2/TRBV6-3	TRBJ1-2	NA	NA	TGTGCCAGCAGCTTAGCGACAGTAAACTATGGCTACACCTTC	CASSLATVNYGYTF
TRBV27	TRBJ2-1	once	TRBD2	TGTGCCAGCAGTGGAATAGCGGGGGGCTGTGAGCAGTTCTTC	CASSGIAGGCEQFF
TRBV19	TRBJ2-5	medium-sized	NA	TGTGCCAGTAGTTCCGACAGGACCCAGTACTTC	CASSSDRTQYF
TRBV7-3	TRBJ2-2	NA	NA	TGTGCCAGCAGCTCGCTTCAGGACCTGGGCAGGGCGTCGCTGTTTTTT	CASSSLQDLGRASLFF
TRBV7-2	TRBJ2-5	many	NA	TGTGCCAGCAGCTTAGGGACCCAGTACTTC	CASSLGTQYF
TRBV6-1	TRBJ2-7	medium-sized	NA	TGTGCCAGCAGTAACCACCTTTACGAGCAGTACTTC	CASSNHLYEQYF
TRBV4-2	TRBJ1-3	many	NA	TGTGCCAGCAGCCAAGTAGGAGTTTATGGAAACACCATATATTTT	CASSQVGVYGNTIYF
TRBV9	TRBJ1-2	many	NA	TGTGCCAGCAGCGAGGGGCAGGGTTGGCGTGGCTACACCTTC	CASSEGQGWRGYTF
TRBV20-1	TRBJ1-2	NA	NA	TGCAGTGCTAGAGATGTGCAGGGCATTGGCTACACCTTC	CSARDVQGIGYTF
TRBV7-9	TRBJ2-3	NA	NA	TGTGCCAGCAGCCAACTAAGCACAGATACGCAGTATTTT	CASSQLSTDTQYF
TRBV24-1	TRBJ2-5	medium-sized	TRBD2	TGTGCCACCAGTGACCCGGGACTAGCGGGGGGAAGAGAGACCCAGTACTTC	CATSDPGLAGGRETQYF
TRBV19	TRBJ2-7	NA	NA	TGTGCCAGTAGTATAGAGGGGGGAATGCAGCAGTACTTC	CASSIEGGMQQYF
TRBV29-1	TRBJ2-1	many	TRBD2	TGCAGCGTTGCGATCCAGCGGGAGCGGAATGAGCAGTTCTTC	CSVAIQRERNEQFF
TRBV19	TRBJ1-1	many	NA	TGTGCCAGTAAGTTCTACACTGAAGCTTTCTTT	CASKFYTEAFF
TRBV7-7	TRBJ2-5	NA	TRBD1	TGTGCTAGCAGCCGCGACAGGGGAGAGACCCAGTACTTC	CASSRDRGETQYF
TRBV14	TRBJ2-5	NA	TRBD2	TGTGCCAGCAGCCAGGGACTAGCGGGGTCAGAGACCCAGTACTTC	CASSQGLAGSETQYF
TRBV11-3	TRBJ2-1	NA	TRBD1	TGTGCCAGCAGCTTAGATGGAGGACAGGGGGATGAGCAGTTCTTC	CASSLDGGQGDEQFF
TRBV7-9	TRBJ1-6	many	TRBD1	TGTGCCAGCAGCACCTGGACAGGGATTAATTCACCCCTCCACTTT	CASSTWTGINSPLHF
TRBV30	TRBJ1-1	many	NA	TGTGCCTGTCGGAATAGTCCGAACACTGAAGCTTTCTTT	CACRNSPNTEAFF
TRBV20-1	TRBJ2-7	many	NA	TGCAGTGCTAGAGTTCCCGGGGCAACCTACGAGCAGTACTTC	CSARVPGATYEQYF
TRBV24-1	TRBJ2-3	many	TRBD1	TGTGCCACCCAAAATCCGACAGGGCCCACAGATACGCAGTATTTT	CATQNPTGPTDTQYF
TRBV6-9	TRBJ2-3	NA	NA	TGTGCCAGCAGTTACACCGCCCCGGCAGGACACACAGATACGCAGTATTTT	CASSYTAPAGHTDTQYF
TRBV7-8	TRBJ1-1	many	NA	TGTGCCAGCAGCACTCATACCACTGAAGCTTTCTTT	CASSTHTTEAFF
TRBV7-2	TRBJ2-3	many	NA	TGTGCCAGCAGCCCTGACTGGACCGATACGCAGTATTTT	CASSPDWTDTQYF
TRBV19	TRBJ2-7	NA	NA	TGTGCCAGTAGTATAGGGGAAAGGACCTACGAGCAGTACTTC	CASSIGERTYEQYF
TRBV6-2/TRBV6-3	TRBJ1-6	NA	NA	TGTGCCAGCAGTTCCCCGGGAATGGGGAATTCACCCCTCCACTTT	CASSSPGMGNSPLHF
TRBV19	TRBJ1-1	few	TRBD1	TGTGCCAGTAGCCAGGGACAGGGGTTAGGTGAAGCTTTCTTT	CASSQGQGLGEAFF
TRBV12-3/TRBV12-4	TRBJ1-3	once	NA	TGTGCCAGCAGTTTCAACACCATATATTTT	CASSFNTIYF
TRBV7-9	TRBJ1-3	NA	NA	TGTGCCATCAGCCTCTGGAACACCATATATTTT	CAISLWNTIYF
TRBV2	TRBJ2-1	many	NA	TGTGCCAGCAGACTAATTGACAATGAGCAGTTCTTC	CASRLIDNEQFF
TRBV5-1	TRBJ2-1	many	TRBD2	TGCGCCAGCAGCCAAGTTCCAGGACTAGTAGTTAATGAGCAGTTCTTC	CASSQVPGLVVNEQFF
TRBV12-3/TRBV12-4	TRBJ1-2	medium-sized	NA	TGTGCCAGCAGCTCCCAACAGGGCTGGTATGGCTACACCTTC	CASSSQQGWYGYTF
TRBV28	TRBJ2-7	NA	NA	TGTGCCAGCAGTGGACCGGGACATAGCTCCTACGAGCAGTACTTC	CASSGPGHSSYEQYF
TRBV7-2	TRBJ1-2	medium-sized	NA	TGTGCCAGCAGCTCCAGGGGCCTATATGGCTACACCTTC	CASSSRGLYGYTF
TRBV6-1	TRBJ1-1	NA	NA	TGTGCCATCTGTAGTCACTTGTCTAACACTGAAGCTTTCTTT	CAICSHLSNTEAFF
TRBV7-2	TRBJ2-1	many	NA	TGTGCCAGCAGCCCATATGAGGGACCCCAGTTCTTC	CASSPYEGPQFF
TRBV5-1	TRBJ2-1	NA	TRBD2	TGCGCCAGCAGCCCCGGGACTACCAATGAGCAGTTCTTC	CASSPGTTNEQFF
TRBV28	TRBJ2-7	NA	NA	TGTGCCAGCAGTGTGGGGGTAGCCCTGTCCTACGAGCAGTACTTC	CASSVGVALSYEQYF